This TCR beta chain was captured in a study of breast tumors, draining lymph nodes, adjacent tissues. Study-wide results and caveats: Most tumor T cells seemingly derive from lymph node, then expand in tumor. Luminal-like breast cancer showed significantly greater tumor-nontumor repertoire similarity than basal-like breast cancer did.

Axillary draining lymph nodes of breast cancer patients supplied the node samples. Per germline, CDR1 SEHNR and CDR2 FQNEAQ (reference sequence). This CDR3 has 15 amino acids. V shed 5 bases, J shed 4 bases, and the junction held 7 bases outside the gene matches. This clonotype was seen many times. Its antigen is not known. A single record per CDR3 protein comes from TCRdb applying MiXCR to the multiplex PCR reads. The table shows 200,000 or so distinct CDR3 sequences, with around a third occurring only once. Sequencing used axillary lymph node tissue. This clonotype originated in a female donor with breast cancer. Some clones in this sample may be carry-over from other donors' samples. The chain couples TRBV7-9 to TRBJ2-2; 7 positions agree with TRBD1. The CDR3 reads CASSLQGDFTGELFF. The DNA of the CDR3 is TGTGCCAGCAGCCTCCAGGGGGATTTCACCGGGGAGCTGTTTTTT.